The 26 T cell receptor beta chains listed next were all sequenced from one sample in a study of T cells of healthy individuals. MiXCR, applied by TCRdb to the 5' RACE reads, yields one record per CDR3 protein. The sample lists about 96,000 distinct CDR3 sequences, under 20% occurring once. The receptors were gathered from a human donor in good health.

The J gene is TRBJ2-7, the V gene TRBV5-6; no clear D gene. Germline V CDR1 and CDR2: SGHDT, YYEEEE. This CDR3 is 12 amino acids long. The ends were cut back, 2 bases at V and 7 bases at J, with 10 bases in the middle. CDR3 protein: CASSFGALEQYF. For the CDR3, the DNA is TGTGCCAGCAGCTTCGGAGCCTTGGAGCAGTACTTC.

J is TRBJ2-1 and V is TRBV28, with 10 bases that match TRBD1. Germline V CDR1 and CDR2: MDHEN, SYDVKM. With 3 bases clipped from V and 5 bases from J, the junction kept 7 bases outside the gene matches. This CDR3 has 16 residues. CDR3 sequence: CASSLGPGTGDNEQFF. DNA for the CDR3: TGTGCCAGCAGTTTGGGACCCGGGACAGGGGACAATGAGCAGTTCTTC. Variable domain in full (rest from reference TRBV28 and TRBJ2-1): DVKVTQSSRYLVKRTGEKVFLECVQDMDHENMFWYRQDPGLGLRLIYFSYDVKMKEKGDIPEGYSVSREKKERFSLILESASTNQTSMYLCASSLGPGTGDNEQFFGPGTRLTVL.

This clonotype was detected only a few times. The chain employs TRBV24-1 and TRBJ2-3, with 9 bases fitting TRBD1. In germline, CDR1 is KGHDR, CDR2 SFDVKD. The CDR3 loop spans 13 amino acids. Unmatched junction bases numbered 4, after V lost 7 bases and J lost 6 bases. This CDR3 reads CATRGQGWDTQYF. The DNA of the CDR3 is TGTGCCACCAGGGGACAGGGTTGGGATACGCAGTATTTT.

The chain combines TRBV20-1 with TRBJ1-6, with D unresolved. This CDR3 has 15 residues. CDR1 DFQATT and CDR2 SNEGSKA come from the germline V gene (reference sequence). Trimming left V 0 bases short and J 5 bases short, with 11 bases between. CDR3 coding DNA: TGCAGTGCTAGAGATCCCACAGTCCATAATTCACCCCTCCACTTT. Residues: CSARDPTVHNSPLHF.

The gene calls are TRBV29-1 and TRBJ2-3; 7 positions match TRBD2. The J segment lost 5 bases and the V segment lost 5 bases, leaving 16 bases of the junction unmatched. CDR1 SQVTM and CDR2 ANQGSEA come from the germline V gene. This CDR3 is 16 amino acids long. CDR3 in amino acids: CSVNTGTSPGGDTQYF. In DNA, the CDR3 is TGCAGCGTTAATACCGGGACTTCCCCGGGGGGAGATACGCAGTATTTT.

V gene TRBV29-1 combines with J gene TRBJ2-7; D gene uncertain. CDR1 is SQVTM and CDR2 is ANQGSEA in the germline V gene. The V and J ends lost 3 bases and 2 bases respectively, with 11 bases between them. The CDR3 extends over 13 amino acids. CDR3 nucleotide sequence: TGCAGCGTTGAGGGTGATTTAACCTACGAGCAGTACTTC. Translating it yields CSVEGDLTYEQYF.

The chain links TRBV28 to TRBJ2-7; the match to TRBD1 covers 7 bases. V lost 5 bases, J lost 13 bases, and 8 bases stayed unmatched. CDR3 length: 11 amino acids. Germline CDR1 reads MDHEN; CDR2 reads SYDVKM. The CDR3 DNA sequence: TGTGCCAGCAGTCGGACAGGTAGCCCATACTTC. Its translation is CASSRTGSPYF.

The chain carries TRBV20-1 and TRBJ1-1, with D possibly being TRBD1 (5 bases). The CDR3 contains 15 residues. Germline assignment: CDR1 DFQATT and CDR2 SNEGSKA (reference sequence). V lost 2 bases and J lost 1, with 14 bases in between. The CDR3 region is CSARWLGTANTEAFF. The CDR3, as DNA: TGCAGTGCTAGATGGCTCGGGACGGCGAACACTGAAGCTTTCTTT.

This clonotype came up many times. This chain links TRBV20-1 with TRBJ2-5, with D perhaps TRBD1 (6 bases). The germline V gene encodes CDR1 DFQATT and CDR2 SNEGSKA (reference sequence). V gave up 3 bases and J gave up 4 bases, with 12 bases separating them. The CDR3 has 13 residues. CDR3 in amino acids: CSARGAGGETQYF. The CDR3 DNA is TGCAGTGCTAGGGGGGCGGGTGGAGAGACCCAGTACTTC.

This clonotype was detected a few times. V gene TRBV28 combines with J gene TRBJ2-7; 7 bases are shared with TRBD2. The V segment lost 3 bases and the J segment 6 bases; nucleotides outside the gene matches: 11. This CDR3 contains 15 residues. Germline V lookup: CDR1 MDHEN, CDR2 SYDVKM. The CDR3 nucleotides read TGTGCCAGCAGTTTTAAAACTAGCGAGATTTTCGAGCAGTACTTC. Protein: CASSFKTSEIFEQYF. The entire variable domain, with the rest obtained from reference TRBV28 and TRBJ2-7, is as follows: DVKVTQSSRYLVKRTGEKVFLECVQDMDHENMFWYRQDPGLGLRLIYFSYDVKMKEKGDIPEGYSVSREKKERFSLILESASTNQTSMYLCASSFKTSEIFEQYFGPGTRLTVT.

This clonotype was detected ten times or more. The V gene is TRBV6-5, the J gene TRBJ2-7; 7 bases fit TRBD1. The germline V gene encodes CDR1 MNHEY and CDR2 SVGAGI. With 2 bases clipped from V and 1 base from J, the junction kept 2 bases outside the gene matches. This CDR3 spans 14 amino acids. CDR3 in DNA: TGTGCCAGCAGTTACGGGGACAGATCCTACGAGCAGTACTTC. This encodes CASSYGDRSYEQYF.

The V call is TRBV3-1, the J call TRBJ2-5; 11 bases are shared with TRBD1. V lost 5 bases, J lost 5 bases, and 13 bases stayed unmatched. CDR3 length: 17 residues. Germline lookup yields CDR1 LGHDT and CDR2 YNNKEL (reference sequence). In DNA, the CDR3 is TGTGCCAGCAGCAACCTGGACAGGGGGCGCCCGGAGGAGACCCAGTACTTC. Protein sequence: CASSNLDRGRPEETQYF.

This clonotype was observed many times. This chain links TRBV12-3 or TRBV12-4 with TRBJ2-5; TRBD1 matches at 11 bases. This CDR3 has 17 amino acids. Trimming at V came to 10 bases and at J to 4 bases, leaving 17 bases not matched to a gene. CDR3: CATSKIRTGGTGETQYF. The CDR3 region has the DNA TGTGCCACCAGCAAAATTAGGACAGGGGGCACAGGAGAGACCCAGTACTTC.

This clonotype occurred many times. This chain links TRBV4-3 with TRBJ2-2, with D possibly TRBD1 on 5 matching bases. The V gene lost 4 bases and the J gene lost 0 bases, with 15 bases spanning the gap. There are 17 residues in the CDR3. Germline V gene sequence: CDR1 LGHNA, CDR2 YSLEER. This CDR3 is CASSLSHQGSNTGELFF. The CDR3 region has the DNA TGCGCCAGCAGCCTAAGCCATCAGGGCTCGAACACCGGGGAGCTGTTTTTT.

The rearrangement links TRBV7-2 to TRBJ2-5; 8 positions match TRBD1. Germline V gene data show CDR1 as SGHTA and CDR2 as FQGNSA. J was trimmed by 1 base and V by 3 bases; bases with no gene match: 4. CDR3 length: 15 residues. In DNA form, the CDR3 reads TGTGCCAGCAGCTTTTCGGGACAGGTCCAAGAGACCCAGTACTTC. It translates to CASSFSGQVQETQYF.

The chain carries TRBV4-2 and TRBJ1-5; D perhaps matches TRBD1 (5 bases). V gave up 1 base and J gave up 3 bases, with 13 bases separating them. This CDR3 comprises 16 residues. Germline V CDR1 and CDR2: LGHNA, YNFKEQ. Here the CDR3 reads CASSQAGTGFNQPQHF. The DNA for the CDR3 is TGTGCCAGCAGCCAAGCCGGGACGGGATTCAATCAGCCCCAGCATTTT.

This sequence joins TRBV20-1 and TRBJ1-1, with 8 bases matching TRBD1. This CDR3 spans 13 amino acids. V was pared by 8 bases and J by 0 bases, with 5 bases of the junction left unmatched. The germline V gene encodes CDR1 DFQATT and CDR2 SNEGSKA (reference sequence). CDR3 DNA sequence: TGCAGTAGCCGGGACAGGATGAACACTGAAGCTTTCTTT. As protein: CSSRDRMNTEAFF.

CDR3 nucleotide sequence: TGTGCCAGCAGTTTCCCGGGACGCCTAGGAGAAGCTTTCTTT. Translating gives CASSFPGRLGEAFF. The V call is TRBV12-5, the J call TRBJ1-1, with D perhaps TRBD1 (5 bases). CDR1 and CDR2 from the germline V gene are LGHNT and FRNRAP. This CDR3 is built from 14 residues. Variable domain in full (rest from reference TRBV12-5 and TRBJ1-1): DARVTQTPRHKVTEMGQEVTMRCQPILGHNTVFWYRQTMMQGLELLAYFRNRAPLDDSGMPKDRFSAEMPDATLATLKIQPSEPRDSAVYFCASSFPGRLGEAFFGQGTRLTVV.

The CDR3 nucleotides are TGTGCCAGCAGCCTGGGACAATCTGGAAACACCATATATTTT. It is translated as CASSLGQSGNTIYF. The rearrangement uses TRBV7-2 and TRBJ1-3; tentatively, D is TRBD1 (6 bases). Trimming cost V 5 bases and J 1 base, with 9 bases left between them. The CDR3 totals 14 residues. Per germline, CDR1 SGHTA and CDR2 FQGNSA.

The chain joins TRBV11-2 to TRBJ2-1; TRBD2 agrees at 11 bases. In germline, CDR1 is SGHAT, CDR2 FQNNGV. The CDR3 runs 15 residues. The J segment lost 8 bases and the V segment lost 5 bases, leaving 8 bases of the junction unmatched. CDR3 sequence: CASSPTLAGDDEQFF. The CDR3 nucleotides are TGTGCCAGCAGCCCTACACTAGCGGGAGATGATGAGCAGTTCTTC.

This clonotype was found once. This sequence joins TRBV20-1 and TRBJ2-2; D is perhaps TRBD1 (6 bases). V lost 0 bases and J 2 bases, leaving 13 bases between the germline ends. The germline CDR1 and CDR2 sequences are DFQATT and SNEGSKA (reference sequence). The CDR3 loop spans 16 amino acids. The DNA of the CDR3 is TGCAGTGCTAGAGACCCCACAGGGCCTAACACCGGGGAGCTGTTTTTT. Encoded protein: CSARDPTGPNTGELFF.

The chain carries TRBV2 and TRBJ2-3, with TRBD2 matching over 11 bases. Germline CDR1 SNHLY, CDR2 FYNNEI. The CDR3 covers 16 residues. V shed 5 bases and J 0 bases; nucleotides not matched to a gene: 4. The CDR3 here is CASSLLAGASTDTQYF. The DNA of the CDR3 is TGTGCCAGCAGTCTACTAGCGGGAGCCAGCACAGATACGCAGTATTTT.

V and J are TRBV28 and TRBJ2-1; D is unresolved. CDR1 MDHEN and CDR2 SYDVKM come from the germline V gene. Trimming took 1 base from V and 8 from J, leaving 12 bases between them. CDR3 length: 14 amino acids. CDR3 residues: CASSLLHEIDEQFF. The CDR3 nucleotides read TGTGCCAGCAGTTTATTACACGAAATTGATGAGCAGTTCTTC.

This clonotype has a handful of counts. V is TRBV29-1 and J is TRBJ2-7; D may be TRBD1 or TRBD2 (6 bases each). The CDR3 extends over 12 amino acids. Germline lookup yields CDR1 SQVTM and CDR2 ANQGSEA. Trimming stripped 4 bases from V and 5 bases from J, with 12 bases between. The CDR3 coding sequence is TGCAGCGTTGTACGGGGGCCCCACGAGCAGTACTTC. This sequence encodes CSVVRGPHEQYF.

The sample holds many counts of this clonotype. The gene calls are TRBV9 and TRBJ2-5, with D possibly TRBD2 on 7 matching bases. This CDR3 is 14 amino acids long. Germline CDR1 reads SGDLS; CDR2 reads YYNGEE. Trimming stripped 2 bases from V and 5 bases from J, with 13 bases between. CDR3 sequence: CASSVSGGRETQYF. The CDR3 DNA follows: TGTGCCAGCAGCGTCTCGGGGGGCAGGGAGACCCAGTACTTC.

In its sample, this clonotype was seen a few times. The CDR3 DNA reads TGCAGTGTCACCCGGGAGTCGACCTACGAGCAGTACTTC. Amino acid sequence: CSVTRESTYEQYF. J is TRBJ2-7 and V is TRBV20-1, with D perhaps matching TRBD2 (6 bases). This CDR3 spans 13 amino acids. Germline V CDR1 and CDR2: DFQATT, SNEGSKA (reference sequence). V lost 7 bases to trimming and J lost 2 bases, with 15 bases between them.